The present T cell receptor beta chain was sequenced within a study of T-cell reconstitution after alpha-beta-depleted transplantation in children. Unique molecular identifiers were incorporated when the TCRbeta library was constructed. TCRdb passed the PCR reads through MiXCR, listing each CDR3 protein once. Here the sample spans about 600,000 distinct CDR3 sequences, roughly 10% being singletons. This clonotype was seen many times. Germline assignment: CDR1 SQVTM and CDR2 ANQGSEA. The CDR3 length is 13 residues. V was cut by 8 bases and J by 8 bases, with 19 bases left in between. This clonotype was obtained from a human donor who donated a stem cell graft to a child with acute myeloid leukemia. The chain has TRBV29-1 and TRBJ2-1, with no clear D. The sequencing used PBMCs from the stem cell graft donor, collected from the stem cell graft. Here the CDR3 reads CSHAIGFADEQFF. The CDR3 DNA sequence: TGCAGCCACGCCATAGGATTTGCCGATGAGCAGTTCTTC.